These 25 T cell receptor beta chains share one sample of origin, sequenced in a study of Ad26.COV2.S vaccination and SARS-CoV-2 variants. Repertoires were generated with immunoSEQ multiplex PCR, while TCRdb's copy carries only in-frame clones and drops some. The repertoire holds some 370,000 clones, with under 90% as singletons. Treatment of the sample: around 19 received Ad26.COV2.S at low or high dose, single or two shots; 5 received placebo; per-sample allocation not given. Sampling took place 63 days after the first vaccine or placebo injection. Specimen: peripheral blood, collected in a trial of Ad26.COV2.S vaccine versus placebo. The receptor set was obtained from a person aged 18-60 years who received the Ad26.COV2.S COVID-19 vaccine or a placebo.

This sequence joins TRBV4-1 and TRBJ2-3; D call uncertain. Germline V gene sequence: CDR1 MGHRA, CDR2 YSYEKL. This CDR3 comprises 12 residues. V was pared by 5 bases and J by 6 bases, with 9 bases between. The CDR3 reads CASSAYKDTQYF. DNA of the CDR3: TGCGCCAGCAGCGCCTATAAGGATACGCAGTATTTT.

With respect to this clone: One junction end disagrees with the germline gene, perhaps due to a read error. J is TRBJ1-6 and V is TRBV6-2 or TRBV6-3; TRBD1 might be the D (5 bases). The CDR3 has 18 amino acids. Germline V lookup: CDR1 MNHEY, CDR2 SVGEGT. CDR3 amino acids: CASRYSTPQVGPYSPLHF. CDR3 nucleotide sequence: TGTGCCAGCAGATACTCCACCCCGCAGGTGGGGCCATATTCACCCCTCCACTTT.

This clone was detected a few times. The V and J genes are TRBV6-5 and TRBJ2-3; no firm D call. Trimming stripped 2 bases from V and 11 bases from J, with 17 bases between. Germline CDR1 reads MNHEY; CDR2 reads SVGAGI. CDR3 length: 14 amino acids. CDR3 residues: CASSYERHSSGQYF. The DNA of the CDR3 is TGTGCCAGCAGTTACGAGAGACACTCCAGTGGGCAGTATTTT.

The chain employs TRBV5-1 and TRBJ1-1, with unresolved D. The CDR3 contains 13 residues. V was clipped by 4 bases and J by 3 bases, with 10 bases between them. Germline assignment: CDR1 SGHRS and CDR2 YFSETQ. For the CDR3, the DNA is TGCGCCAGCAGCCCTAAGACGGACACTGAAGCTTTCTTT. Encoded protein: CASSPKTDTEAFF.

The chain has TRBV7-3 and TRBJ1-4; a weak D match, TRBD1 (6 bases). Germline assignment: CDR1 SGHTA and CDR2 FQGTGA. The CDR3 runs to 15 residues. V was trimmed by 4 bases and J by 5 bases, leaving 14 bases between them. CDR3 sequence reads: CASSSLGQLNEKLFF. For the CDR3, the DNA is TGTGCCAGCAGCTCCCTAGGACAGTTAAATGAAAAACTGTTTTTT.

This clone was seen repeatedly, ten times or more. The chain recombines TRBV3-1 (or the pseudogene TRBV3-2) with TRBJ2-5; D remains unclear. Germline values: CDR1 LGHDT, CDR2 YNNKEL (reference sequence). Trimming left V 4 bases short and J 1 base short, with 10 bases between. The CDR3 loop spans 14 amino acids. CDR3: CASSPQWGQETQYF. The CDR3 bases are TGTGCCAGCAGCCCGCAGTGGGGCCAAGAGACCCAGTACTTC.

V usage is TRBV18 and J usage is TRBJ2-3; 14 nucleotides line up with TRBD2. The CDR3 covers 17 residues. Unmatched junction bases numbered 4, after V lost 1 base and J lost 4 bases. Per the germline V gene, CDR1 is KGHSH and CDR2 is LQKENI. The CDR3 region has the DNA TGTGCCAGCTCACCACGACTAGCGGGAGGGTTGGCAGATACGCAGTATTTT. Translation: CASSPRLAGGLADTQYF. The full variable domain, its missing parts supplied by reference TRBV18 and TRBJ2-3, is NAGVMQNPRHLVRRRGQEARLRCSPMKGHSHVYWYRQLPEEGLKFMVYLQKENIIDESGMPKERFSAEFPKEGPSILRIQQVVRGDSAAYFCASSPRLAGGLADTQYFGPGTRLTVL.

A few counts support this clone. Since the CDR3 does not end with the conserved phenylalanine or tryptophan, this likely comes from a read error. Because the CDR3's place on the DNA is in doubt, the DNA is left out and the CDR3 is given as listed by TCRdb. The chain links TRBV19 to TRBJ1-4. The CDR3 is 8 amino acids in total, end residues counted. CDR1 and CDR2 (germline): LNHDA, SQIVND (reference sequence). Here the CDR3 reads CASSQGLG.

The chain recombines TRBV19 with TRBJ2-1; 14 bases fit TRBD2. Losses at the gene ends were 7 bases for V and 4 bases for J; bases not matched to a gene: 6. The germline gives CDR1 LNHDA, CDR2 SQIVND (reference sequence). The CDR3 consists of 16 residues. The CDR3 protein is CASMTSGGALYNEQFF. DNA for the CDR3: TGTGCCAGTATGACTAGCGGGGGGGCTCTTTACAATGAGCAGTTCTTC.

This clone was seen only a few times. V is TRBV5-6 and J is TRBJ1-2, with D tentatively TRBD1 (6 bases). The CDR3 is 14 residues long. The V gene's germline CDR1 is SGHDT and CDR2 YYEEEE. Trimming shortened V by 1 base and J by 5 bases, and 12 bases separated the two germline ends. Here the CDR3 reads CASSLPQGDYGYTF. The CDR3 DNA reads TGTGCCAGCAGCTTGCCACAGGGAGATTATGGCTACACCTTC.

CDR3 bases: TGTGCCACCAGCAGAGATACCAGGGCCCCCTACGAGCAGTACTTC. Protein product: CATSRDTRAPYEQYF. The chain recombines TRBV15 with TRBJ2-7, with D possibly being TRBD1 (5 bases). This CDR3 is built from 15 residues. V gave up 0 bases and J gave up 2 bases, with 11 bases separating them. Germline CDR1 LNHNV, CDR2 YYDKDF (reference sequence).

CDR3 in amino acids: CASSLTGGQTDTQYF. The CDR3 nucleotides read TGTGCCAGCAGCTTAACTGGGGGGCAGACAGATACGCAGTATTTT. This sequence joins TRBV7-3 and TRBJ2-3; D may be TRBD1 or TRBD2 (6 bases each). V lost 0 bases and J 3 bases, leaving 10 bases between the germline ends. Germline CDR1 is SGHTA and CDR2 is FQGTGA. The CDR3 is 15 amino acids.

The V gene is TRBV18, the J gene TRBJ1-1; D is unresolved. The germline gives CDR1 KGHSH, CDR2 LQKENI. V was trimmed by 3 bases and J by 0 bases, leaving 8 bases between them. CDR3 length: 14 residues. Here the CDR3 reads CASSPSVLNTEAFF. CDR3 nucleotides: TGTGCCAGCTCACCGTCGGTACTGAACACTGAAGCTTTCTTT.

This clone has more than one count but fewer than ten. The chain links TRBV7-9 to TRBJ1-1; D remains ambiguous. Germline V lookup: CDR1 SEHNR, CDR2 FQNEAQ (reference sequence). The CDR3 totals 12 residues. The V end was cut by 5 bases, the J end by 5 bases, with 9 bases between. CDR3 in amino acids: CASSDRGTEAFF. In DNA, the CDR3 is TGTGCCAGCAGCGATCGAGGGACTGAAGCTTTCTTT.

The rearrangement joins TRBV5-4 to TRBJ1-6, with a possible D match to TRBD1 (5 bases). The germline V gene has CDR1 SGHNT and CDR2 YYREEE (reference sequence). The CDR3 has 17 amino acids. Trimming removed 0 bases at V and 4 bases at J, with 14 bases between. This chain's CDR3 is CASSLAGGAGYNSPLHF. CDR3 DNA sequence: TGTGCCAGCAGCTTGGCCGGAGGGGCTGGATATAATTCACCCCTCCACTTT.

The gene calls are TRBV7-2 and TRBJ1-5; 7 nucleotides match TRBD1. CDR1 and CDR2 (germline): SGHTA, FQGNSA. The CDR3 consists of 14 residues. The V gene end was trimmed by 5 bases and the J gene end by 3 bases; junction bases not matched to a gene: 4. The CDR3 DNA reads TGTGCCAGCAGCCAGGGACAGCTCAATCAGCCCCAGCATTTT. Its translation: CASSQGQLNQPQHF.

V gene TRBV5-4 combines with J gene TRBJ1-6; 8 positions agree with TRBD1. Trimming took 1 base from V and 11 from J; bases not matched to a gene: 8. The CDR3 runs to 15 residues. The germline V gene has CDR1 SGHNT and CDR2 YYREEE (reference sequence). The CDR3 nucleotides are TGTGCCAGCAGCTTGCCGGGTCAGGGGGCGGCACCCCTCCACTTT. Protein product: CASSLPGQGAAPLHF.

The chain links TRBV25-1 to TRBJ1-1; the D is unclear. The CDR3 covers 14 residues. Germline loops: CDR1 MGHDK, CDR2 SYGVNS. V shed 4 bases and J shed 7 bases, with 16 bases lying between them. DNA of the CDR3: TGTGCCAGCAGTGCTTCGCACTCAGGTAATGAAGCTTTCTTT. Amino acids: CASSASHSGNEAFF.

The sample holds one count of this clone. The rearrangement links TRBV19 to TRBJ2-1, with D perhaps TRBD2 (6 bases). In germline, CDR1 is LNHDA, CDR2 SQIVND (reference sequence). V was clipped by 6 bases and J by 9 bases, with 12 bases between them. This CDR3 contains 12 residues. CDR3 bases: TGTGCCAGTAGCCTGACTAGTGGTGAGCAGTTCTTC. Translating gives CASSLTSGEQFF.

This rearrangement joins TRBV5-1 to TRBJ1-1; D is uncertain. The CDR3 runs 11 residues. V gave up 3 bases and J gave up 1 base, with 1 base separating them. Germline V lookup: CDR1 SGHRS, CDR2 YFSETQ. CDR3 in DNA: TGCGCCAGCAGCTCGAACACTGAAGCTTTCTTT. Its protein product is CASSSNTEAFF.

This rearrangement joins TRBV21-1 to TRBJ1-1. TRBV21-1 is a pseudogene. CDR3 length equals 14 residues. The CDR3 protein is CASSNPLRVAEAFF. The CDR3 nucleotides are TGTGCCAGCAGCAACCCCTTAAGGGTCGCTGAAGCTTTCTTT.

The genes are TRBV4-3 and TRBJ1-1; TRBD1 might be the D (5 bases). V was shortened by 2 bases and J by 5 bases, with 9 bases between the two germline ends. CDR3 length: 13 amino acids. Germline V gives CDR1 LGHNA, CDR2 YSLEER. CDR3 sequence: CASSQLTDTEAFF. As DNA, the CDR3 is TGCGCCAGCAGCCAACTGACAGATACTGAAGCTTTCTTT.

The V gene is TRBV3-1 (or the pseudogene TRBV3-2), the J gene TRBJ1-1; 9 bases fit TRBD1. From germline, CDR1 is LGHDT and CDR2 YNNKEL (reference sequence). V shed 0 bases and J 8 bases; nucleotides not matched to a gene: 1. The CDR3 totals 13 residues. The CDR3 is CASSQDGTGEAFF. As DNA, the CDR3 is TGTGCCAGCAGCCAAGATGGGACAGGGGAAGCTTTCTTT.

The V and J genes are TRBV6-2 or TRBV6-3 and TRBJ2-3, with 12 bases lining up with TRBD2. The CDR3 length is 15 residues. The ends lost 5 bases at V and 5 bases at J; junction bases unmatched: 5. CDR1 is MNHEY and CDR2 is SVGEGT in the germline V gene. Written as DNA, the CDR3 is TGTGCCAGCAGTAAGACTAGCGGGGGTTTAGATACGCAGTATTTT. This translates into CASSKTSGGLDTQYF.

The gene calls are TRBV4-2 and TRBJ2-7; possible D gene TRBD2, 7 bases. The CDR3 sequence is 15 residues long. Germline V gene lookup returns CDR1 LGHNA and CDR2 YNFKEQ. Trimming removed 1 base at V and 3 bases at J, with 13 bases between. CDR3 bases: TGTGCCAGCAGCCAAGGACGGGGGGCCCTCTACGAGCAGTACTTC. As protein: CASSQGRGALYEQYF.